Shown below are 15 T cell receptor beta chains from a single sample sequenced in a study of identical twins. Each CDR3 protein gets one entry after TCRdb re-called the 5' RACE reads with MiXCR. Altogether about 240,000 distinct CDR3 sequences are present, 10% being singletons, with the ten largest covering about 9.1%. Sequences were obtained from memory T cells sorted from blood. The receptor set was obtained from a man aged 45-65 years in good health.

The chain joins TRBV5-1 to TRBJ1-1; 8 bases map to TRBD1. Germline V gene data show CDR1 as SGHRS and CDR2 as YFSETQ. V gave up 4 bases and J gave up 6 bases; unmatched junction bases: 11. This CDR3 region has 15 residues. The CDR3 bases are TGCGCCAGCAGCCTCTCGACAGGGGTGGATTCTGAAGCTTTCTTT. This encodes CASSLSTGVDSEAFF.

The sample holds many counts of this clonotype. The chain links TRBV25-1 to TRBJ1-6; unclear D gene. The CDR3 is 13 residues long. Germline loops: CDR1 MGHDK, CDR2 SYGVNS. V shed 3 bases and J shed 6 bases, with 6 bases lying between them. DNA for the CDR3: TGTGCCAGCAGTGAGCTATCTAATTCACCCCTCCACTTT. It specifies CASSELSNSPLHF.

The gene calls are TRBV27 and TRBJ2-6; D is undetermined. From germline, CDR1 is MNHEY and CDR2 SMNVEV (reference sequence). Trimming left V 5 bases short and J 0 bases short, with 14 bases between. CDR3 length: 17 amino acids. The CDR3 loop is CASSDTKVFSGANVLTF. The CDR3 DNA is TGTGCCAGCAGTGACACGAAAGTCTTCTCTGGGGCCAACGTCCTGACTTTC.

This clonotype was counted at least ten times. The chain is built from TRBV19 and TRBJ2-3; 8 nucleotides agree with TRBD1. This CDR3 has 13 residues. The germline V gene encodes CDR1 LNHDA and CDR2 SQIVND (reference sequence). Germline trimming cut 8 bases from V and 6 bases from J; bases unmatched to any gene: 7. This chain's CDR3 is CASRDRGTDTQYF. CDR3 nucleotide sequence: TGTGCCAGTCGAGACAGGGGAACCGATACGCAGTATTTT.

This clonotype has ten or more counts. This chain connects TRBV5-1 to TRBJ1-6; D is undetermined. V lost 5 bases and J lost 13, with 16 bases in between. The CDR3 spans 13 residues. Looked up from germline, CDR1 is SGHRS and CDR2 is YFSETQ. The CDR3 protein is CASSTENRMPLHF. CDR3 DNA sequence: TGCGCCAGCAGTACCGAGAACAGAATGCCCCTCCACTTT.

The CDR3 loop reads CASSVAREGNTIYF. For the CDR3, the DNA is TGTGCCAGCAGCGTAGCGCGGGAGGGAAACACCATATATTTT. The rearrangement uses TRBV9 and TRBJ1-3; unclear D gene. The germline CDR1 and CDR2 sequences are SGDLS and YYNGEE. CDR3 size: 14 residues. V gave up 0 bases and J gave up 4 bases, with 8 bases separating them. The whole variable domain, filled in from reference TRBV9 and TRBJ1-3, reads DSGVTQTPKHLITATGQRVTLRCSPRSGDLSVYWYQQSLDQGLQFLIQYYNGEERAKGNILERFSAQQFPDLHSELNLSSLELGDSALYFCASSVAREGNTIYFGEGSWLTVV.

This clonotype was seen only a few times. V usage is TRBV6-1 and J usage is TRBJ1-1; the D gene is possibly TRBD1 (6 bases). V was shortened by 1 base and J by 4 bases, with 16 bases between the two germline ends. Germline V gene lookup returns CDR1 MNHNS and CDR2 SASEGT. This CDR3 region has 16 residues. The CDR3 sequence: CASSEVNGGWSTEAFF. The CDR3 DNA reads TGTGCCAGCAGTGAAGTCAACGGGGGCTGGAGCACTGAAGCTTTCTTT.

This clonotype was found many times. This sequence joins TRBV15 and TRBJ1-1, with D perhaps matching TRBD1 (5 bases). This CDR3 contains 15 residues. V lost 5 bases, J lost 1 base, and 14 bases lay in between. Germline V lookup: CDR1 LNHNV, CDR2 YYDKDF (reference sequence). The CDR3 DNA reads TGTGCCACCAGCCCTCGGGCCAGGGCGAACACTGAAGCTTTCTTT. Protein sequence: CATSPRARANTEAFF.

The sample holds a few counts of this clonotype. The chain links TRBV11-2 to TRBJ1-1; unclear D gene. The CDR3 extends over 17 amino acids. The germline V and J ends were trimmed by 6 bases and 6 bases, with 26 bases remaining between them. Germline V CDR1 and CDR2: SGHAT, FQNNGV. The CDR3 sequence is CASRPPPRDRTASEAFF. CDR3 in DNA: TGTGCCAGCAGACCACCCCCACGAGACCGTACGGCGTCTGAAGCTTTCTTT. Variable domain in full (rest from reference TRBV11-2 and TRBJ1-1): EAGVAQSPRYKIIEKRQSVAFWCNPISGHATLYWYQQILGQGPKLLIQFQNNGVVDDSQLPKDRFSAERLKGVDSTLKIQPAKLEDSAVYLCASRPPPRDRTASEAFFGQGTRLTVV.

In its sample, this clonotype was seen a few times. This rearrangement joins TRBV5-6 to TRBJ2-3; D unresolved. The CDR3 covers 14 residues. Per the germline V gene, CDR1 is SGHDT and CDR2 is YYEEEE. Deletions cut 3 bases from V and 1 base from J, with 9 bases between. The CDR3 spells CASSYSSGTDTQYF. The CDR3 DNA sequence: TGTGCCAGCAGCTACTCTTCGGGCACAGATACGCAGTATTTT.

V gene TRBV7-9 combines with J gene TRBJ2-2, with a tentative D call TRBD2 (5 bases). V was pared by 8 bases and J by 1 base, with 14 bases between. The CDR3 totals 15 residues. Germline V gene lookup returns CDR1 SEHNR and CDR2 FQNEAQ (reference sequence). Here the CDR3 DNA reads TGTGCCAGCGGGCGTAGCGAAAGGAACACCGGGGAGCTGTTTTTT. It specifies CASGRSERNTGELFF. Variable domain in full (rest from reference TRBV7-9 and TRBJ2-2): DTGVSQNPRHKITKRGQNVTFRCDPISEHNRLYWYRQTLGQGPEFLTYFQNEAQLEKSRLLSDRFSAERPKGSFSTLEIQRTEQGDSAMYLCASGRSERNTGELFFGEGSRLTVL.

This chain connects TRBV12-3 or TRBV12-4 to TRBJ1-4; no definite D call. This CDR3 spans 15 amino acids. Trimming shortened V by 0 bases and J by 7 bases, and 12 bases separated the two germline ends. For the CDR3, the DNA is TGTGCCAGCAGTTTAGCGTGGCAGTGGGGTGAAAAACTGTTTTTT. Protein product: CASSLAWQWGEKLFF.

This clonotype was observed many times. This chain joins TRBV4-1 and TRBJ2-7, with D maybe TRBD2 (6 bases). The CDR3 has 13 amino acids. The germline V gene encodes CDR1 MGHRA and CDR2 YSYEKL. Between the trimmed V and J ends, which lost 3 bases and 6 bases, there was a span of 12 bases. Written as DNA, the CDR3 is TGCGCCAGCAGCCAGGGGGAGGTAGGCGAGCAGTACTTC. Amino acids: CASSQGEVGEQYF.

There are many counts of this clonotype. The rearrangement uses TRBV5-1 and TRBJ2-3; TRBD1 matches 9 bases. This CDR3 contains 16 residues. Per the germline V gene, CDR1 is SGHRS and CDR2 is YFSETQ. V lost 4 bases to trimming and J lost 3 bases; unmatched junction nucleotides: 9. The chain's CDR3 is CASSHTGGASTDTQYF. CDR3 coding DNA: TGCGCCAGCAGCCATACAGGGGGCGCATCAACAGATACGCAGTATTTT.

The chain recombines TRBV28 with TRBJ1-2, with 9 bases lining up with TRBD1. The V gene end was trimmed by 5 bases and the J gene end by 4 bases; junction bases not matched to a gene: 8. The CDR3 length is 15 residues. In germline, CDR1 is MDHEN, CDR2 SYDVKM. The CDR3 region is CASSILTGGAYGYTF. DNA of the CDR3: TGTGCCAGCAGTATCCTTACAGGGGGCGCCTATGGCTACACCTTC.